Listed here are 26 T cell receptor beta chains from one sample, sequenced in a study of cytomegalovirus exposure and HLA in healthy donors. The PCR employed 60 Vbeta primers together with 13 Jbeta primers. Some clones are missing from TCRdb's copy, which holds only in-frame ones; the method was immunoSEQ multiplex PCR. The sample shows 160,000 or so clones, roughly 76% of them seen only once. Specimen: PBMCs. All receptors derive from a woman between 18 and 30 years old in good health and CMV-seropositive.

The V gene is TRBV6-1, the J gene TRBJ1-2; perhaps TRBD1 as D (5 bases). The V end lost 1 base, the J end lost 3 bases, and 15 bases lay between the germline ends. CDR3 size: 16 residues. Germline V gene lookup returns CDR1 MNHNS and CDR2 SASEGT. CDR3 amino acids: CASSEGYRSTYYGYTF. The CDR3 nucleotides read TGTGCCAGCAGTGAAGGTTACAGGAGCACATACTATGGCTACACCTTC.

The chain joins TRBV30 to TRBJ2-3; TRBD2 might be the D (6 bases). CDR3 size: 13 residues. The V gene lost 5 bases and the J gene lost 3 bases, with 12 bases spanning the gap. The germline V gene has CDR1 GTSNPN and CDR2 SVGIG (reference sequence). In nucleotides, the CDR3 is TGTGCCTGGGGGGGGACTGGGACAGATACGCAGTATTTT. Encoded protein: CAWGGTGTDTQYF.

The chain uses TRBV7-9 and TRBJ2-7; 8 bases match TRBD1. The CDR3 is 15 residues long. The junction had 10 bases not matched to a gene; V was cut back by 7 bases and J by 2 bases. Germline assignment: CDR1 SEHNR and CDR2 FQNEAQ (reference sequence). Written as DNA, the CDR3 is TGTGCCAGCACCAAAGACAGGGGACTTACCTACGAGCAGTACTTC. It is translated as CASTKDRGLTYEQYF. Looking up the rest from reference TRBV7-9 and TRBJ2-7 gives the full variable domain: DTGVSQNPRHKITKRGQNVTFRCDPISEHNRLYWYRQTLGQGPEFLTYFQNEAQLEKSRLLSDRFSAERPKGSFSTLEIQRTEQGDSAMYLCASTKDRGLTYEQYFGPGTRLTVT.

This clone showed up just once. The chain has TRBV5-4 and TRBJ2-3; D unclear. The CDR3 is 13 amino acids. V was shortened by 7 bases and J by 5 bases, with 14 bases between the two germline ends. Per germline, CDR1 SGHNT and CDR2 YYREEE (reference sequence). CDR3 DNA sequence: TGTGCCAGCTCCCTTCCCAGTGGAGATACGCAGTATTTT. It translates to CASSLPSGDTQYF.

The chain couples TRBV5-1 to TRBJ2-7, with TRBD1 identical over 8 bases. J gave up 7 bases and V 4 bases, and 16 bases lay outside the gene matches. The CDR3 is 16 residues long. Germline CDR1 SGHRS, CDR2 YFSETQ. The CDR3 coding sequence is TGCGCCAGCAGCCCTCAGACAGGGGCCACCCTAGGGGAGCAGTACTTC. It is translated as CASSPQTGATLGEQYF.

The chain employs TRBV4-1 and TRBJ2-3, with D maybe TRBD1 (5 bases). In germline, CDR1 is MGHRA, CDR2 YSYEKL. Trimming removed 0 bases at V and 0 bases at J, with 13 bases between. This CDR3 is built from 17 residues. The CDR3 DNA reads TGCGCCAGCAGCCAAGATCGTGGGGCGCGCAGCACAGATACGCAGTATTTT. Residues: CASSQDRGARSTDTQYF.

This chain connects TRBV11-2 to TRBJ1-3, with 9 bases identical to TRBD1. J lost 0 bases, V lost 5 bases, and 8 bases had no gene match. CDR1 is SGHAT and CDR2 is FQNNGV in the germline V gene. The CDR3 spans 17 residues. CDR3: CASSLTGGLHSGNTIYF. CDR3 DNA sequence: TGTGCCAGCAGCCTGACAGGGGGTCTGCACTCTGGAAACACCATATATTTT.

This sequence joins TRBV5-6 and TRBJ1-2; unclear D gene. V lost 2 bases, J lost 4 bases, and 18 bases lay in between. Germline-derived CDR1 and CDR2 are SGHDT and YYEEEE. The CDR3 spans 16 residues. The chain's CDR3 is CASSFLDRLVGYGYTF. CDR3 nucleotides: TGTGCCAGCAGCTTTCTAGACCGCCTCGTCGGCTATGGCTACACCTTC.

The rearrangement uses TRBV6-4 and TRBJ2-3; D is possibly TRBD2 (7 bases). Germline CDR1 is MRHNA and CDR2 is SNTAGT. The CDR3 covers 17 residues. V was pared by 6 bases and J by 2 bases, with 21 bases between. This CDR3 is CASSPTGGAGATDTQYF. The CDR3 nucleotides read TGTGCCAGCAGCCCGACCGGAGGGGCGGGGGCCACAGATACGCAGTATTTT.

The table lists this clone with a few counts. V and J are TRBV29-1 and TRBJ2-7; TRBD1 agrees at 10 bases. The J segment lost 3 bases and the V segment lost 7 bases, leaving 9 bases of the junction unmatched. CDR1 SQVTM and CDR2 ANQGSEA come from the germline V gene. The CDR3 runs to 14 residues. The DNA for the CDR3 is TGCAGCGCCTCTCCGGGACAGGGGTTCTACGAGCAGTACTTC. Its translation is CSASPGQGFYEQYF.

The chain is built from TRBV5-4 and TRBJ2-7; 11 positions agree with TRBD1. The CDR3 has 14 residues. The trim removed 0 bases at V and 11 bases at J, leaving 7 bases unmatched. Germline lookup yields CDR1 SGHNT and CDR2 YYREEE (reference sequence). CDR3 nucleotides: TGTGCCAGCAGCTTGGACCCCCGGGACAGGGGGAAGTACTTC. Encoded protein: CASSLDPRDRGKYF. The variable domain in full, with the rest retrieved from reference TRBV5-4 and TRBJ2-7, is ETGVTQSPTHLIKTRGQQVTLRCSSQSGHNTVSWYQQALGQGPQFIFQYYREEENGRGNFPPRFSGLQFPNYSSELNVNALELDDSALYLCASSLDPRDRGKYFGPGTRLTVT.

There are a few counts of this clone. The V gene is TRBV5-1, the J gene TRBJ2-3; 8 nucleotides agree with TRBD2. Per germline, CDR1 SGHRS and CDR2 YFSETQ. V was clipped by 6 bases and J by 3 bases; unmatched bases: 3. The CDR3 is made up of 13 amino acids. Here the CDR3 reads CASTGGKTDTQYF. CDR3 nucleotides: TGCGCCAGCACGGGGGGGAAGACAGATACGCAGTATTTT.

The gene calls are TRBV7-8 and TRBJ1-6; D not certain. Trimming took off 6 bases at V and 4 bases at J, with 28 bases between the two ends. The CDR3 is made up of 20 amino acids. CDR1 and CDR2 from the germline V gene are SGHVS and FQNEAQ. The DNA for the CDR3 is TGTGCCAGCAGTAATTTTTCCCCCCAAAAATTGTCGAGGTATAATTCACCCCTCCACTTT. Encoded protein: CASSNFSPQKLSRYNSPLHF.

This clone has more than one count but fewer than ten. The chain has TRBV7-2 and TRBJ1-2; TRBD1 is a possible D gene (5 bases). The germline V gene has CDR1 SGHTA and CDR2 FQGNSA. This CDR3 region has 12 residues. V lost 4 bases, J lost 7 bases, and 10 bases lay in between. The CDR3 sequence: CASSWGEFGYTF. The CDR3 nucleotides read TGTGCCAGCAGCTGGGGGGAATTTGGCTACACCTTC.

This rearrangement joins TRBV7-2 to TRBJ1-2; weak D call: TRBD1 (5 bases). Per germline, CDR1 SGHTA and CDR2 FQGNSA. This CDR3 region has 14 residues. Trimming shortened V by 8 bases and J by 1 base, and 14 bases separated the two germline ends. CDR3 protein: CASQRVGVNYGYTF. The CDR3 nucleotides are TGTGCCAGCCAGCGGGTAGGGGTTAACTATGGCTACACCTTC. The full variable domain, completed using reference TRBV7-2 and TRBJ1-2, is GAGVSQSPSNKVTEKGKDVELRCDPISGHTALYWYRQSLGQGLEFLIYFQGNSAPDKSGLPSDRFSAERTGGSVSTLTIQRTQQEDSAVYLCASQRVGVNYGYTFGSGTRLTVV.

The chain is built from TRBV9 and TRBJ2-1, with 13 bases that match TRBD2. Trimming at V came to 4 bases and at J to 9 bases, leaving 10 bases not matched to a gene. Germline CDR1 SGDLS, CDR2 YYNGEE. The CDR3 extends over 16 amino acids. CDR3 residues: CASSPRLAGGLGEQFF. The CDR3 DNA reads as TGTGCCAGCAGCCCGCGACTAGCGGGGGGCTTAGGTGAGCAGTTCTTC.

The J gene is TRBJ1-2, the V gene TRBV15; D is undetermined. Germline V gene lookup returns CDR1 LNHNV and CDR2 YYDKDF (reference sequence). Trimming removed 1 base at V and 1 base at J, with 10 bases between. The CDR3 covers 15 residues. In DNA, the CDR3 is TGTGCCACCAGCAGAGTCAGAGCGTTTAACTATGGCTACACCTTC. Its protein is CATSRVRAFNYGYTF.

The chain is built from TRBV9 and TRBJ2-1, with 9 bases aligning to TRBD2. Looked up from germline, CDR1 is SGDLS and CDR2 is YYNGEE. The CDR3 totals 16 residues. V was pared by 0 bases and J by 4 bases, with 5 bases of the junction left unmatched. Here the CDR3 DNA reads TGTGCCAGCAGCGTAGAGGCGGGGGGGGTTTACAATGAGCAGTTCTTC. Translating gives CASSVEAGGVYNEQFF.

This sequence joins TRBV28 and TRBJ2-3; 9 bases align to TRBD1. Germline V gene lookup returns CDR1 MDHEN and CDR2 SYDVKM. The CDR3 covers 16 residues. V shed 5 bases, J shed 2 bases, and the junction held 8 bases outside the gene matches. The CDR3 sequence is CASSQWTGDNTDTQYF. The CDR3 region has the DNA TGTGCCAGCAGTCAATGGACAGGGGATAACACAGATACGCAGTATTTT.

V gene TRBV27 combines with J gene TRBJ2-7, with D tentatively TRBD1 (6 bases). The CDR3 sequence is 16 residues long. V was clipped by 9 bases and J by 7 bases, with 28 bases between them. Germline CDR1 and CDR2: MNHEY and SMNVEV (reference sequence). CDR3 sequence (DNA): TGTGCCAGGGCCCGGACAGACTCTTCCGAGAGAAGGGAGCAGTACTTC. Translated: CARARTDSSERREQYF.

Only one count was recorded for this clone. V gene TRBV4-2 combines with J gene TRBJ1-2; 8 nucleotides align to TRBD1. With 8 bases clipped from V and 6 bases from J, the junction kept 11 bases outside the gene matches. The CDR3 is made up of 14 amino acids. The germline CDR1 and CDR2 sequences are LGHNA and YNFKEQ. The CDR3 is CASWPGQGRDGYTF. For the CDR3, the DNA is TGTGCCAGCTGGCCAGGACAGGGACGGGATGGCTACACCTTC.

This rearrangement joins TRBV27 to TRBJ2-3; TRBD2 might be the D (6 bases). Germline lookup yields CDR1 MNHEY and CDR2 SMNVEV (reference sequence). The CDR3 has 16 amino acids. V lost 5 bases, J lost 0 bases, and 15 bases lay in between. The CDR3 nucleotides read TGTGCCAGCAGTCCGCTTGCAGGGACTAGCACAGATACGCAGTATTTT. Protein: CASSPLAGTSTDTQYF.

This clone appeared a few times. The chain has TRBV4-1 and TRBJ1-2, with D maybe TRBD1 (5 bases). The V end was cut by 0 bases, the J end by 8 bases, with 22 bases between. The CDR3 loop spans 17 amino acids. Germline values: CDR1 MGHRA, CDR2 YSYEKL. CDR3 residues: CASSQEGGGGGDGGYTF. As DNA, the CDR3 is TGCGCCAGCAGCCAAGAAGGTGGTGGGGGAGGGGACGGAGGCTACACCTTC.

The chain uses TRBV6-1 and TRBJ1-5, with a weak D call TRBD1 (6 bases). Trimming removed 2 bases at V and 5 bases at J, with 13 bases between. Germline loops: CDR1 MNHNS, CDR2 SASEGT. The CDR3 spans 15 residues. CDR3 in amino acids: CASSEMGQGYQPQHF. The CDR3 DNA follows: TGTGCCAGCAGTGAAATGGGTCAGGGGTATCAGCCCCAGCATTTT.

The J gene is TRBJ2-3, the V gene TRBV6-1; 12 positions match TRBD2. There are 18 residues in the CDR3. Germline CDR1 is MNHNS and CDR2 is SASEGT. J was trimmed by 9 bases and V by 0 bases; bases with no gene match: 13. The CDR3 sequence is CASSEAELAGGPRRTQYF. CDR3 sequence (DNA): TGTGCCAGCAGTGAAGCGGAGCTAGCGGGGGGGCCGCGGAGGACGCAGTATTTT.

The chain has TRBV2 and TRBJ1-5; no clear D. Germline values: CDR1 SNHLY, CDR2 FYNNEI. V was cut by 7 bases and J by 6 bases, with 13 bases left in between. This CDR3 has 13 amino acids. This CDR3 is CASTLRGGQPQHF. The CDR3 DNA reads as TGTGCCAGCACTCTTCGAGGAGGTCAGCCCCAGCATTTT.